This TCR beta chain was captured in a study of shared clonotypes between healthy human individuals. In its sample, this clone was seen once. Its antigen is unknown. Other DNA sequences in the same sample also yield this CDR3. The CDR3 contains 12 residues. Germline V gene sequence: CDR1 SNHLY, CDR2 FYNNEI. Trimming took off 5 bases at V and 5 bases at J, with 9 bases between the two ends. In the CD4+ fraction, cells were divided into CD45RA+ naive and CD45RA-negative memory subsets. Deep level was the assay's run setting. Here immunoSEQ multiplex PCR was the method, and the copy in TCRdb shows in-frame clones only, minus some. The data show roughly 2.2 million clones, 85% to 95% seen once. Points from the study as a whole: Larger estimated richness was generally recorded for naive subsets relative to memory subsets. Non-shared clonotypes showed lower generation probabilities than clonotypes common to all four donors.

V gene TRBV2 combines with J gene TRBJ2-5, with D possibly TRBD2 on 6 matching bases. This receptor was identified in a young man in good health. Some clones in this sample may be carry-over from other donors' samples. Sequencing was performed on naive CD4+ T cells from PBMCs. The subset is: CD45RA+ positively selected. The CDR3 protein is CASSPGVETQYF. The CDR3 coding sequence is TGTGCCAGCAGTCCGGGGGTGGAGACCCAGTACTTC.